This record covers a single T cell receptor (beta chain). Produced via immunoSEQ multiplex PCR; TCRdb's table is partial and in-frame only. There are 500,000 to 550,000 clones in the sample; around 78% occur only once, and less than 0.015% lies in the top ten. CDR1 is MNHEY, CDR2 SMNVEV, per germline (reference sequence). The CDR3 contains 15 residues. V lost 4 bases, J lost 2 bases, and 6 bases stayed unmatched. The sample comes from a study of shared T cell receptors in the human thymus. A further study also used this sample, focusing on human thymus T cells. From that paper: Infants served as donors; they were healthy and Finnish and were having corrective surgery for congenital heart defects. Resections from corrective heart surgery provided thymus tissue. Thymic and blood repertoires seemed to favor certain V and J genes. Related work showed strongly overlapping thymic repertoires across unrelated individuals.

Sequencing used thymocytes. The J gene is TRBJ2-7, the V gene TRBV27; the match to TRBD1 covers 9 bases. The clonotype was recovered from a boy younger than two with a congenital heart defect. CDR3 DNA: TGTGCCAGCAGTTATTACCGGGACAGGGCCTACGAGCAGTACTTC. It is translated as CASSYYRDRAYEQYF.